Listed below are T cell receptor beta chains from one sample, sequenced in a study of shared clonotypes between healthy human individuals. The protocol was immunoSEQ multiplex PCR, while the TCRdb copy is restricted to in-frame clones and leaves out a portion. Here the sample spans under 2,500,000 clones, approximately 94% being singletons. The sample taken for sequencing was naive CD4+ T cells sorted from blood. These receptors were obtained from a man younger than 35 in good health. Both conserved end residues are trimmed from each CDR3. The D gene is left open where the match is weak. Rows may omit the clone size; those that give it use once, few, many or a size class.

size,V,D,length,CDR3
.,TRBV7-2,TRBD2,14,ASSSGLAGGLGEQF
.,TRBV7-2,.,11,ASSLGSFNTIY
.,TRBV7-9,.,14,ASGPGTTDSNQPQH
.,TRBV28,.,13,ASRLGRGSNQPQH
.,TRBV27,TRBD1,13,ASSSAGTERNEQF
.,TRBV4-1,.,14,ASSQVAGPEGNTIY
once,TRBV5-1,.,9,ASSSGQSLH
.,TRBV5-4,.,11,ASSPKAGETQY
.,TRBV28,.,11,ASSWTANTEAF
.,TRBV5-1,TRBD1,13,ASSLPTGASGELF
.,TRBV30,.,11,AWSVRDNQPQH
few,TRBV6-5,.,11,ASRSGGPETQY
.,TRBV23-1,TRBD1,13,ASPRQGVGTDTQY
.,TRBV7-2,.,12,ASSPREVGYGYT
.,TRBV5-1,TRBD2,14,ASSRQTSGTGDTQY
.,TRBV5-1,TRBD1,13,ASSLGQGTTGELF
once,TRBV18,.,13,ASSPGWGSYNEQF
.,TRBV30,TRBD1,12,AWSVAGGREKLF
.,TRBV6-1,.,12,ASSAGGARYEQY
few,TRBV5-1,.,13,ASSLGRVDTGELF
.,TRBV5-4,TRBD2,13,ASSPTSGSTDTQY
.,TRBV7-9,.,12,ASSLGGANYGYT
.,TRBV11-2,.,13,ASSPPLREFYEQY
.,TRBV7-9,.,10,ASSFPGQPQH
few,TRBV7-3,TRBD1,11,ASSFRQGSGYT
once,TRBV15,.,11,ATSRDLSIEQY
.,TRBV10-3,TRBD1,12,AISESGTGNIQY
.,TRBV5-4,TRBD1,12,ASSHDRGQWAQY
.,TRBV7-3,.,12,ASSLRGAAETQY
.,TRBV2,.,12,ATTRAGKSYEQY
.,TRBV5-4,.,12,ASSFIDRNTEAF
.,TRBV4-3,.,14,ASSQDVAGRGEKLF
once,TRBV6-1,TRBD1,11,ASWDSISYEQY
.,TRBV10-3,TRBD2,14,AISGTSGTYHNEQF
once,TRBV29-1,TRBD1,13,SVHEPGQGTGEQY
.,TRBV18,.,13,ASSSGTGFKYEQY
once,TRBV19,.,12,ASSMGSGSQPQH
.,TRBV7-9,TRBD2,13,ASSLASGIADTQY
.,TRBV19,TRBD2,14,ASSILPGLAWDEQF
.,TRBV27,TRBD1,11,ASSDRGQGTQY
.,TRBV6-5,.,11,ASRRDRPSEAF
.,TRBV5-1,.,12,ASSLGPSVGEAF
.,TRBV5-1,TRBD1,12,ASSRDRALEVLT
.,TRBV28,.,12,ASSFETLSYEQY
.,TRBV18,.,15,ASSPTLLRRDTDTQY
once,TRBV20-1,.,9,SATSPGEAF
.,TRBV30,.,12,AWSGRISGNTIY
.,TRBV5-1,.,13,ASSLQDWPQETQY
.,TRBV6-1,.,12,ASSDEVIYSPLH
.,TRBV7-9,.,10,ASSTRDGPIT